This T cell receptor beta chain is from a study of blood T cell repertoires in COVID-19. Clones were sequenced by immunoSEQ multiplex PCR, and TCRdb holds only the in-frame ones, with some missing. Of tens of thousands of clones in the sample, about four fifths were seen once. The V gene's germline CDR1 is SGDLS and CDR2 YYNGEE. This CDR3 is 17 amino acids long. Trimming removed 2 bases from V and 2 bases from J, with 14 bases in between. Sequencing was carried out using PBMCs or T cells enriched from blood (not recorded which). This TCR was sampled from a woman aged 40-49 years with acute COVID-19. The chain links TRBV9 to TRBJ2-6; D is possibly TRBD2 (6 bases). The CDR3 sequence is CASSVRGGDTGANVLTF. CDR3 coding DNA: TGTGCCAGCAGCGTGCGGGGAGGCGATACTGGGGCCAACGTCCTGACTTTC. Full variable domain (missing parts from reference TRBV9 and TRBJ2-6): DSGVTQTPKHLITATGQRVTLRCSPRSGDLSVYWYQQSLDQGLQFLIQYYNGEERAKGNILERFSAQQFPDLHSELNLSSLELGDSALYFCASSVRGGDTGANVLTFGAGSRLTVL.